This T cell receptor (beta chain) stems from a study of Graves' ophthalmopathy and Graves' hyperthyroidism (dated by TCRdb to about 2018). As for the study more broadly: Peripheral blood was collected at initial diagnosis, prior to any treatment. Following sampling, methimazole starting at 30 mg daily was administered to hyperthyroidism patients, and high-dose intravenous methylprednisolone was administered to ophthalmopathy patients. For training and testing, the 100 or so patients in the discovery cohort were randomly divided in a 7:3 ratio. In total, 135 blood samples were TCR-sequenced: approximately 40 ophthalmopathy, 80 or so hyperthyroidism and some 17 hyperthyroidism-to-ophthalmopathy patients. To tell Graves' ophthalmopathy apart from Graves' hyperthyroidism, and to predict which patients would progress to ophthalmopathy, the study relied on TCR beta repertoire signatures. To explore V-J signatures that distinguish ophthalmopathy from hyperthyroidism, a discovery set of about a hundred patients was enrolled, made up of around 44 with ophthalmopathy and roughly 57 with stable hyperthyroidism. For independent validation, a separate cohort was made up of around 19 hyperthyroidism patients plus 17 patients who later progressed from hyperthyroidism to ophthalmopathy. T-cell repertoires of thyroid tissue and blood were compared in several hyperthyroidism patients. On the study overall, not on this receptor specifically: No statistical method was used to set the sample size in advance, and the investigators knew which group each participant was assigned to. Ophthalmopathy was separated from stable hyperthyroidism by the 13-signature model with 87.88% sensitivity and 81.08% specificity in cross-validation and with 80%/75% in the test set. Most expanded thyroid clonotypes with frequency above 0.001 were also detected in blood, suggesting blood repertoires may reflect the thyroid immune response. In validation, the model predicted ophthalmopathy progression with over 60% sensitivity and roughly 72% specificity; eleven to twelve predicted patients were CT-confirmed with GO in a median of about 7.1 months.

Hyperthyroidism was defined as stable when no progression to ophthalmopathy occurred within 18 months of follow-up. Hyperthyroidism patients were newly diagnosed, with disease duration under 2 months, and aged 18 to 65 years. Patients with other autoimmune diseases, uncontrolled infections, pregnancy or lactation were excluded from the study. Clinical symptoms, serum thyroxine, TRAb, thyroid ultrasound and orbital computed tomography formed the basis of the diagnosis. Ficoll-Paque density gradient centrifugation was used to isolate PBMCs from around 10 ml of fresh peripheral blood. Total RNA was extracted with Trizol reagent and quality-checked on an Agilent 2100 Bioanalyzer. TCR beta CDR3 regions were amplified from RNA transcripts for repertoire sequencing. The first round was an RT-PCR using HTBI primers with the Qiagen OneStep RT-PCR kit, and this first round was followed by a second-round multiplex PCR, then size selection and purification. Libraries were sequenced on an Illumina HiSeq2000 using paired-end 100 bp reads. The paper's processing steps were these. SOAPnuke was used to process the reads, throwing out any read that had adapters, had uncalled bases, had a mean Phred below 15, or lacked an exact constant-primer or identifier match. COPE v1.2.5 was used to merge high-quality paired reads. Unique nucleotide sequences were defined as clonotypes and aligned to IMGT TRB V, D and J references using MiTCR v1.1. The analysis was limited to V-J combinations with a frequency above 0.0001, which together covered about 99% of the repertoires. A TCR clonal expansion and chaos score per V-J combination was defined as the ratio of F50 clonal expansion to chaos observed in the TCRdist matrix. Features were reduced by Welch's t-statistics and random forest to around 13 V-J combinations, which fed a naive Bayes classifier. The similarity between thyroid and blood repertoires was quantified using the Morisita-Horn index. TCRdb applied fastp at Q25 and MiXCR to the public reads, then kept only in-frame beta chains. Each record represents a unique CDR3 protein, reported with the most common genes and DNA among its rows. What appears here as the V and J calls and clone size reflects TCRdb's work, not the paper's. The sample table lists 620,000 or so distinct CDR3 sequences, roughly 20% of them with a count of one. Around 6.5% of the sample is held by the ten biggest clonotypes.

The germline ends are 9 bases apart after V is trimmed by 3 bases and J by 13 bases. The CDR3, from cysteine to phenylalanine, totals 10 residues. CDR3 DNA only is kept here, 30 bases in frame from base 1. According to the germline V gene (reference sequence), CDR1 reads LNHDA and CDR2 reads SQIVND. This clonotype was found a few times. There is no known antigen for this receptor. No base qualities exist here, and no much larger clone lies one base off it. The receptor was isolated from a woman younger than 30 with stable Graves' hyperthyroidism. Some clones in this sample may be carry-over from other donors' samples. Donor details come from another sample of the same person, matched by shared clones. The sample consisted of peripheral blood. In this chain, TRBV19 is recombined with TRBJ1-2; no D gene call is confident. The CDR3 protein sequence reads: CASSMNGVTF. The sequenced DNA is TGTGCCAGTAGTATGAATGGGGTCACCTTC.